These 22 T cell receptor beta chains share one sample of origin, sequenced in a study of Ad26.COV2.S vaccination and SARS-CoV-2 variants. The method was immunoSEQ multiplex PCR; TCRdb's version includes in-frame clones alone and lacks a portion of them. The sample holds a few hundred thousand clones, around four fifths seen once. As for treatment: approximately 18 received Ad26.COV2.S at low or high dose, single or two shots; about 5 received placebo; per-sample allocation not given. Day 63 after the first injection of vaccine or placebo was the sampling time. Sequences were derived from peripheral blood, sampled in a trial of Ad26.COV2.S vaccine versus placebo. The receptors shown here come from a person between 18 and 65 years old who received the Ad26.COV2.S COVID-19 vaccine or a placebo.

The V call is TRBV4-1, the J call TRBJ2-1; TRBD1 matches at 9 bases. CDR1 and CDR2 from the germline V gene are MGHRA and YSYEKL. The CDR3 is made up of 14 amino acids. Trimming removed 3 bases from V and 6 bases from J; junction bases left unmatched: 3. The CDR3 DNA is TGCGCCAGCAGCCAGGTGGACAGGGGCAATGAGCAGTTCTTC. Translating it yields CASSQVDRGNEQFF.

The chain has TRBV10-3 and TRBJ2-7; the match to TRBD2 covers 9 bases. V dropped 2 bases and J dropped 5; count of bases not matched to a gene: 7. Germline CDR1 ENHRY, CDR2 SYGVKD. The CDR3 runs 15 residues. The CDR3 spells CAISEGGGRADEQYF. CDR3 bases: TGTGCCATCAGTGAGGGTGGCGGGAGGGCCGACGAGCAGTACTTC.

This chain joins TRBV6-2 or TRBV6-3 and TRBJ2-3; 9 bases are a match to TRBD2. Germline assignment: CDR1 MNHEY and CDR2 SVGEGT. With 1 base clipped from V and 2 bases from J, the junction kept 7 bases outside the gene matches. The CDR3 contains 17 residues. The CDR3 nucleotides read TGTGCCAGCAGTTACTGGTCGACTAGCGGAGTCACAGATACGCAGTATTTT. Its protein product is CASSYWSTSGVTDTQYF.

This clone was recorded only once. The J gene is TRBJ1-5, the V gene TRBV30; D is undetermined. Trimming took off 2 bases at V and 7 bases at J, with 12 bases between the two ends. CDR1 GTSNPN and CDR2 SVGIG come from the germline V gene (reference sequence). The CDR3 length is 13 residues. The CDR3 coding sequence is TGTGCCTGGAGTATAGGCCCGGGACAGCCCCAGCATTTT. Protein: CAWSIGPGQPQHF.

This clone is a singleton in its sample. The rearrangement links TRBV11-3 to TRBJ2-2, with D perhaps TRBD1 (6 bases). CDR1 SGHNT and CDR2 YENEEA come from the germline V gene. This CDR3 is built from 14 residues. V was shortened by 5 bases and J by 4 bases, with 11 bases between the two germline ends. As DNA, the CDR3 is TGTGCCAGCAGCCAGGGGACGGGCACCGGGGAGCTGTTTTTT. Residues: CASSQGTGTGELFF.

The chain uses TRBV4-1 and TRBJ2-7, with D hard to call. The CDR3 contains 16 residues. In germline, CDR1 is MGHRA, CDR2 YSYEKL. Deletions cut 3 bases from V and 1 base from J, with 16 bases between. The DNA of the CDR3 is TGCGCCAGCAGCCAGACTGCAGGCGTTTATTCCTACGAGCAGTACTTC. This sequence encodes CASSQTAGVYSYEQYF.

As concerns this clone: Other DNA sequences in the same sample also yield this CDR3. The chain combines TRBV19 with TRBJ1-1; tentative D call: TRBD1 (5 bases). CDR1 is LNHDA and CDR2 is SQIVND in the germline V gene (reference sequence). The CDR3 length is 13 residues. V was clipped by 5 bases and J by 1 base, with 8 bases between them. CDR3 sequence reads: CASSGQGNTEAFF. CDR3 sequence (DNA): TGTGCCAGTAGTGGTCAGGGGAACACTGAAGCTTTCTTT.

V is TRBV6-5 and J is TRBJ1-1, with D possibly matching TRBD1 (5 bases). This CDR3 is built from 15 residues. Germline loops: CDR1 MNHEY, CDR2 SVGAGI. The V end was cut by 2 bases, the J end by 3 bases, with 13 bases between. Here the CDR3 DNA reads TGTGCCAGCAGTTACGGGAGCAGGGCGGACACTGAAGCTTTCTTT. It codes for CASSYGSRADTEAFF.

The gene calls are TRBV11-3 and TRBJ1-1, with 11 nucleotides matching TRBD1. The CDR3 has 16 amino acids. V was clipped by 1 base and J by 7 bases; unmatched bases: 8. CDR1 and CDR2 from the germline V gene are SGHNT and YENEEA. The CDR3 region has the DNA TGTGCCAGCAGCTTAGCTGAGGACAGGGGGCGTTATGAAGCTTTCTTT. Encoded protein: CASSLAEDRGRYEAFF.

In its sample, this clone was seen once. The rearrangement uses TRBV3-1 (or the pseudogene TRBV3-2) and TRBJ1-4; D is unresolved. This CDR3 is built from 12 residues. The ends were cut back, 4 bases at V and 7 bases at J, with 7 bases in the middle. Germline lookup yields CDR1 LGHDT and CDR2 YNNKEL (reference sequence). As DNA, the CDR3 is TGTGCCAGCAGCCGAGCTAGTGAAAAACTGTTTTTT. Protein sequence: CASSRASEKLFF.

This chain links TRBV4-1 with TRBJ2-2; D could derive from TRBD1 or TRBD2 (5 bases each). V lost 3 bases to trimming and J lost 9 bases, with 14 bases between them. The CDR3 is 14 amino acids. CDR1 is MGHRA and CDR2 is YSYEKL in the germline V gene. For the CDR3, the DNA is TGCGCCAGCAGCCAGGGGACGGACGGGCGGGAGCTGTTTTTT. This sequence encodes CASSQGTDGRELFF.

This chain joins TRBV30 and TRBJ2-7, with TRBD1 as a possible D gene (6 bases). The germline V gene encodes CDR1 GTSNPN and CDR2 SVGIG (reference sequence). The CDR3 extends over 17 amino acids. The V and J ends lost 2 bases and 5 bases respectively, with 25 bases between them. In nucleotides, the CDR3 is TGTGCCTGGAGTCTGACAGGTACCGGATTGGCCCAACACGAGCAGTACTTC. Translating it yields CAWSLTGTGLAQHEQYF.

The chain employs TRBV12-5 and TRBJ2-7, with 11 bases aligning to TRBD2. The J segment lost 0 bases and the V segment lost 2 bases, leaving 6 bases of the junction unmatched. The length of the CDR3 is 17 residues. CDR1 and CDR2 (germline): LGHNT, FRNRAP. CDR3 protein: CASGLRPSGRISYEQYF. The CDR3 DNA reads TGTGCTAGTGGTTTGCGGCCTAGCGGGAGGATCTCCTACGAGCAGTACTTC.

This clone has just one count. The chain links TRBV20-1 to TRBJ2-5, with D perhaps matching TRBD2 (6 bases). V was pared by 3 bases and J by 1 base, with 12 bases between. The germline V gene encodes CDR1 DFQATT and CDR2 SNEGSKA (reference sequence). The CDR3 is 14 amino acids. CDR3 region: CSASPGTFQETQYF. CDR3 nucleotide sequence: TGCAGTGCTAGTCCCGGGACTTTCCAAGAGACCCAGTACTTC.

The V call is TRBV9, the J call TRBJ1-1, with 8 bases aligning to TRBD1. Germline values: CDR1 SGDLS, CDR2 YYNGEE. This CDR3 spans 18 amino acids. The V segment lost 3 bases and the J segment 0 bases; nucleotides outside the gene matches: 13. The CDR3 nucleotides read TGTGCCAGCAGCGCGTCGATTGGACAGGGCCTTATGAACACTGAAGCTTTCTTT. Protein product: CASSASIGQGLMNTEAFF. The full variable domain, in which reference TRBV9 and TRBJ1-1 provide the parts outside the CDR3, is DSGVTQTPKHLITATGQRVTLRCSPRSGDLSVYWYQQSLDQGLQFLIQYYNGEERAKGNILERFSAQQFPDLHSELNLSSLELGDSALYFCASSASIGQGLMNTEAFFGQGTRLTVV.

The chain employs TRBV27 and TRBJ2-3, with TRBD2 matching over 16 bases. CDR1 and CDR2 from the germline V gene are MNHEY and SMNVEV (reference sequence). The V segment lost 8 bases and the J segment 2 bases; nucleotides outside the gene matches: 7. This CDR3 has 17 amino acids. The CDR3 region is CASLGLAGGKDTDTQYF. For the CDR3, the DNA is TGTGCCAGCCTGGGACTAGCGGGAGGGAAGGACACAGATACGCAGTATTTT.

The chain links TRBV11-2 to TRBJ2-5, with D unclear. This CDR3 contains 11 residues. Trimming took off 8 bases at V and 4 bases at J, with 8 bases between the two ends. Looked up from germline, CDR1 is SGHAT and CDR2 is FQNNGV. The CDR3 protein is CASGWSETQYF. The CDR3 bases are TGTGCCAGCGGGTGGTCAGAGACCCAGTACTTC.

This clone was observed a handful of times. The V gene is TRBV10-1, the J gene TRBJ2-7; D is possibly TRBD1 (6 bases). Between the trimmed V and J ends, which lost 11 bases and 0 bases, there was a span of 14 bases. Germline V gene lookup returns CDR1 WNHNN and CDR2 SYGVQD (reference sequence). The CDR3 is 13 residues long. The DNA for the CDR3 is TGCGCCTCAGGGGACCCGTGCTCCTACGAGCAGTACTTC. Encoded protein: CASGDPCSYEQYF.

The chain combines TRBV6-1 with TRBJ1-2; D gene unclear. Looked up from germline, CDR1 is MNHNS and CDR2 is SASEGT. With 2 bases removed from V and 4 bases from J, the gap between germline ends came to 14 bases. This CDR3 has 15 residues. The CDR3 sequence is CASSESMGRSYGYTF. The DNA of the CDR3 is TGTGCCAGCAGTGAATCCATGGGCAGAAGCTATGGCTACACCTTC.

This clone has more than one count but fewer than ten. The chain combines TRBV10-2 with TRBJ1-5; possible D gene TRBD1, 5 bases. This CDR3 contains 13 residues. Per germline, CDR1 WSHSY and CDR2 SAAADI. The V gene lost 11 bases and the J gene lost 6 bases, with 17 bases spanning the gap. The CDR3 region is CASSGGLGQPQHF. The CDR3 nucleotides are TGCGCCTCTTCGGGGGGTCTGGGTCAGCCCCAGCATTTT.

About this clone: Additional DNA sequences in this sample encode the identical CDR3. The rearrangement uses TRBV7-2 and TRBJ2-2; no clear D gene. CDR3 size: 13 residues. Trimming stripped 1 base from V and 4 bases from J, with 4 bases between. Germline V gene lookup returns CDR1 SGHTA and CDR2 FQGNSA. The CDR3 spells CASSLGGTGELFF. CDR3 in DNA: TGTGCCAGCAGCTTAGGGGGCACCGGGGAGCTGTTTTTT.

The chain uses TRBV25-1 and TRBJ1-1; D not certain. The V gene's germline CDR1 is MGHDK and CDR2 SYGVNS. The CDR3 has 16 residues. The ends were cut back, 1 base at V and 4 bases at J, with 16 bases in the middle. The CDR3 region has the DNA TGTGCCAGCAGTGAATCGCGGGGAGGCGGGAGCACTGAAGCTTTCTTT. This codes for CASSESRGGGSTEAFF.